Sequencing of this T cell receptor beta chain was carried out in a study of human T cells and chemical hapten exposure. Time point denoted: patch test 2, 6 weeks after DPC sensitization. The treatment here: therapeutic diphenylcyclopropenone sensitization with weekly scalp DPC. Blood sampling occurred before each patch-test application. This clonotype was counted many times. CDR1 is SGHRS and CDR2 is YFSETQ in the germline V gene. There are 13 residues in the CDR3. V was trimmed by 4 bases and J by 5 bases, leaving 10 bases between them. TCRdb re-analysed the RACE reads in MiXCR, keeping a single row per CDR3 protein. The sample has approximately 89,000 distinct CDR3 sequences, about 6.3% seen once.

J is TRBJ2-1 and V is TRBV5-1; possibly TRBD1 or TRBD2 for D (5 bases each). The sequence was collected from a woman aged 25 to 39 with alopecia areata. Some clones in this sample may be carry-over from other donors' samples. Sequencing was performed on whole blood, taken in connection with sensitization to the hapten diphenylcyclopropenone (DPC). The CDR3 DNA sequence: TGCGCCAGCAGCCTGGGGACGAACAATGAGCAGTTCTTC. This encodes CASSLGTNNEQFF. Supplemented by reference TRBV5-1 and TRBJ2-1, the full variable domain reads KAGVTQTPRYLIKTRGQQVTLSCSPISGHRSVSWYQQTPGQGLQFLFEYFSETQRNKGNFPGRFSGRQFSNSRSEMNVSTLELGDSALYLCASSLGTNNEQFFGPGTRLTVL.